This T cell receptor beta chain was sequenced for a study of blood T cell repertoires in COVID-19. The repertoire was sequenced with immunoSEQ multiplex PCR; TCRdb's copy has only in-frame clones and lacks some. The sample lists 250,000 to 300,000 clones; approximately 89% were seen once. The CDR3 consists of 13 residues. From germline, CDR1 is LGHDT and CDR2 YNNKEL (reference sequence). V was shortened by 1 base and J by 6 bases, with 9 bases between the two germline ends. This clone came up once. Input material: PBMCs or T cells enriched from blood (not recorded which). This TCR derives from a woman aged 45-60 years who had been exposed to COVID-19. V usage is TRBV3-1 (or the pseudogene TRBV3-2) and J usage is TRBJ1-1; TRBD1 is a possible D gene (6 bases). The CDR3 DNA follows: TGTGCCAGCAGCCAAGGTGGGGGCGCTGAAGCTTTCTTT. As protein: CASSQGGGAEAFF.